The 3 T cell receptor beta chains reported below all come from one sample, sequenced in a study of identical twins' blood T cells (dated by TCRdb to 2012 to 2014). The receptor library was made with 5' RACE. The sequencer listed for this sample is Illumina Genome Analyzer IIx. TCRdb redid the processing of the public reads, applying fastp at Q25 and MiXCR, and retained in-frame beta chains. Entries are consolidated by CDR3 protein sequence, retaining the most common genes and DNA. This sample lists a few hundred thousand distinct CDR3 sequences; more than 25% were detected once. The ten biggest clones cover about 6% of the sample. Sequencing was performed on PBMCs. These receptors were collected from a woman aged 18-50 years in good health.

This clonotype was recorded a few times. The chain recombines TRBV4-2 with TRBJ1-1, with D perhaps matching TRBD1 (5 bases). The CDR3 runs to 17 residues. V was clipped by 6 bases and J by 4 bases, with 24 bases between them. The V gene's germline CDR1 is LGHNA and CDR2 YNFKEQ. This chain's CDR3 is CASRSQGEKRMGTEAFF. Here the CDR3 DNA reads TGTGCCAGCAGGTCCCAGGGTGAAAAGCGAATGGGCACTGAAGCTTTCTTT.

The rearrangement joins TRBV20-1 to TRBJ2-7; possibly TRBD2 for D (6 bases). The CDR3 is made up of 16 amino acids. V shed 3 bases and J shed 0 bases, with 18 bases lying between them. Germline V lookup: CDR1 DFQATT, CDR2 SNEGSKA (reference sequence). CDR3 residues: CSASPLLASSSYEQYF. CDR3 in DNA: TGCAGTGCTAGCCCCCTCCTAGCGAGCAGCTCCTACGAGCAGTACTTC.

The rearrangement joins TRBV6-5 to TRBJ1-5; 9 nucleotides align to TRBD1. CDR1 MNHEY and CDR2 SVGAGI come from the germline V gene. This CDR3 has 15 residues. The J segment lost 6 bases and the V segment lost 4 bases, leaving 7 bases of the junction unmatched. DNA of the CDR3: TGTGCCAGCAGTTTAACACAGGGGGCAGGTCAGCCCCAGCATTTT. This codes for CASSLTQGAGQPQHF.